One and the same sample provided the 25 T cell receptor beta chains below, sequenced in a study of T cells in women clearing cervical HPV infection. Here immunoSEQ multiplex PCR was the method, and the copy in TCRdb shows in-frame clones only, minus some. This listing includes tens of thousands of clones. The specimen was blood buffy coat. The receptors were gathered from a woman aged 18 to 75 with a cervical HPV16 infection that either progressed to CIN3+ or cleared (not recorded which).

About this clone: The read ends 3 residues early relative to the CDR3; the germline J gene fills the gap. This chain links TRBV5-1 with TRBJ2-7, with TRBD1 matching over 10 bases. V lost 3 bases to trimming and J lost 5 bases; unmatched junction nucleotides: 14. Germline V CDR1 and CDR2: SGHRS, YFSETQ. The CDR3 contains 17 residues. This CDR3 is CASSSIGGTGVVDEQYF. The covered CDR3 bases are TGCGCCAGCAGCTCTATCGGCGGGACAGGGGTTGTTGACGAG.

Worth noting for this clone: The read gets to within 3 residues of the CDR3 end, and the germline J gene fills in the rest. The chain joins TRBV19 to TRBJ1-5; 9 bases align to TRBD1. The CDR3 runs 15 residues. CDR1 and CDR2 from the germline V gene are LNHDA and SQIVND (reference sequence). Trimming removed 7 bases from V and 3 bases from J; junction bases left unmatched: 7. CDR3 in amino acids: CASISGQGYNQPQHF. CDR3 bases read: TGTGCCAGTATCTCGGGACAGGGCTACAATCAGCCC.

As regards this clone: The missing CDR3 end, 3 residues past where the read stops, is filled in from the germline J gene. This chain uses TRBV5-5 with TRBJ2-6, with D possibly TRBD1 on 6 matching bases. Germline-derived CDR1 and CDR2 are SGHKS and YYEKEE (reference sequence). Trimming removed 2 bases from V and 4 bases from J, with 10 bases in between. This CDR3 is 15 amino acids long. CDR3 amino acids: CASSLLGTGANVLTF. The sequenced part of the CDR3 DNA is TGTGCCAGCAGCTTATTAGGGACAGGGGCCAACGTC.

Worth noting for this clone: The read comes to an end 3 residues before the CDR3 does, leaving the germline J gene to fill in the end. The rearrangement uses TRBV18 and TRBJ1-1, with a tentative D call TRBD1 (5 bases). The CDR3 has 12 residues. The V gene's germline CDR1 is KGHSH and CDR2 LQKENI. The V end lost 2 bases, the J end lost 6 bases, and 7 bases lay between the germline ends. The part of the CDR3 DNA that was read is TGTGCCAGCTCACCAGGGGGGGCTGAA. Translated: CASSPGGAE. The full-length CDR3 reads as CASSPGGAEAFF. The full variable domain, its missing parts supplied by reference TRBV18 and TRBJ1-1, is NAGVMQNPRHLVRRRGQEARLRCSPMKGHSHVYWYRQLPEEGLKFMVYLQKENIIDESGMPKERFSAEFPKEGPSILRIQQVVRGDSAAYFCASSPGGAEAFFGQGTRLTVV.

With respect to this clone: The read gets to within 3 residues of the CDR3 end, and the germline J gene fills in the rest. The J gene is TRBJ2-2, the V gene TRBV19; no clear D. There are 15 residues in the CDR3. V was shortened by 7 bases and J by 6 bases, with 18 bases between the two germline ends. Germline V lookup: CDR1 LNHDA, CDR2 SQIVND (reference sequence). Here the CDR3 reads CASNTPSLLPGELFF. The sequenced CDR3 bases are TGTGCCAGTAACACCCCTTCCCTGTTGCCCGGGGAG.

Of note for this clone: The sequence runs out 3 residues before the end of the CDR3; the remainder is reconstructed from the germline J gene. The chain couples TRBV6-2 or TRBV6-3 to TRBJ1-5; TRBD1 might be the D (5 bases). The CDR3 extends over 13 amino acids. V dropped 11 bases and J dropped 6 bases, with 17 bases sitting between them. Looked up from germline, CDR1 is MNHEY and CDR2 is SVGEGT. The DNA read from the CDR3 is TGTGCCGCCCAACCACGGGGGTTTCAGCCC. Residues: CAAQPRGFQP. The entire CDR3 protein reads CAAQPRGFQPQHF.

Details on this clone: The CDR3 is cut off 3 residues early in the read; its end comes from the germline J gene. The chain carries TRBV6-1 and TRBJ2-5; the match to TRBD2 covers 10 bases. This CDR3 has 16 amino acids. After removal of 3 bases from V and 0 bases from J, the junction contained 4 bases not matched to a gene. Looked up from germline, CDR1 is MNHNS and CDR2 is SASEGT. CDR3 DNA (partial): TGTGCCAGCAGTGAGAGGGGACTAGCGAACCAAGAGACC. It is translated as CASSERGLANQET. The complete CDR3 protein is CASSERGLANQETQYF.

Incomplete CDR3 DNA: TGTGCCAGCAGCTTAGGGTTAGCGGGGGGCACAGATACG. Its translation is CASSLGLAGGTDT. The entire CDR3 reads CASSLGLAGGTDTQYF. The genes are TRBV7-6 and TRBJ2-3, with 9 bases lining up with TRBD2. The read finishes 3 residues shy of the CDR3 end, and the germline J gene is used to complete it. The CDR3 totals 16 residues. The J segment lost 1 base and the V segment lost 1 base, leaving 3 bases of the junction unmatched. Germline-derived CDR1 and CDR2 are SGHVS and FNYEAQ.

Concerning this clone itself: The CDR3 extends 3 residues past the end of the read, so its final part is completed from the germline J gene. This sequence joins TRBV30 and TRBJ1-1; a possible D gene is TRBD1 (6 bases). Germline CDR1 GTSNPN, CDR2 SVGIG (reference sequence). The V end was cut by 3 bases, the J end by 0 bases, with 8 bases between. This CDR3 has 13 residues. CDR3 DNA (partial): TGTGCCTGGAGGGGGGGGCTGAACACTGAA. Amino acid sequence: CAWRGGLNTE. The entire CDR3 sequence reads CAWRGGLNTEAFF.

CDR3 protein: CASSPLPAREETQYF. Partial CDR3 DNA: TGCGCCAGCAGCCCGCTCCCCGCCCGGGAAGAGACC. The V call is TRBV5-1, the J call TRBJ2-5, with unresolved D. The read ends 3 residues before the CDR3 terminus; that terminus is restored from the germline J gene. Deletions cut 4 bases from V and 3 bases from J, with 16 bases between. CDR1 and CDR2 from the germline V gene are SGHRS and YFSETQ. This CDR3 contains 15 residues.

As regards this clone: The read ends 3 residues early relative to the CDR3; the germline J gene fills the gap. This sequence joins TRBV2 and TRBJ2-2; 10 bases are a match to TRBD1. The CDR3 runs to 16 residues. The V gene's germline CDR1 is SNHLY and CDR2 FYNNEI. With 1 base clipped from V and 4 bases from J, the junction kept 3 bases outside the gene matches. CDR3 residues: CASSEGTGGRTGELFF. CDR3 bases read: TGTGCCAGCAGTGAAGGGACAGGGGGTCGCACCGGGGAG.

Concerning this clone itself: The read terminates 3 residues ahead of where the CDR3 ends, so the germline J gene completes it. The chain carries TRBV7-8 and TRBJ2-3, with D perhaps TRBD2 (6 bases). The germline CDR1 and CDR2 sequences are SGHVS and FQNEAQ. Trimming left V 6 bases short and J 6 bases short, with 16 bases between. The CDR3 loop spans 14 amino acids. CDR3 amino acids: CASRELAHRDTQYF. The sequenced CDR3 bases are TGTGCCAGCAGGGAACTAGCTCATAGGGATACG. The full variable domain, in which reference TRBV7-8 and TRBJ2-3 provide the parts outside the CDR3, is GAGVSQSPRYKVAKRGQDVALRCDPISGHVSLFWYQQALGQGPEFLTYFQNEAQLDKSGLPSDRFFAERPEGSVSTLKIQRTQQEDSAVYLCASRELAHRDTQYFGPGTRLTVL.

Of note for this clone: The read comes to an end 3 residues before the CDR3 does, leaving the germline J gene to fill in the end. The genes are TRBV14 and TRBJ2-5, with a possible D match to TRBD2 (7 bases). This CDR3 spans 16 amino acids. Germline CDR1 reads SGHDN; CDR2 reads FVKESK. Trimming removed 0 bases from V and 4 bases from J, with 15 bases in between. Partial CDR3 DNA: TGTGCCAGCAGCCAAGATGAGGGGGGGACTTTAGAGACC. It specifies CASSQDEGGTLET. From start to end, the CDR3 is CASSQDEGGTLETQYF.

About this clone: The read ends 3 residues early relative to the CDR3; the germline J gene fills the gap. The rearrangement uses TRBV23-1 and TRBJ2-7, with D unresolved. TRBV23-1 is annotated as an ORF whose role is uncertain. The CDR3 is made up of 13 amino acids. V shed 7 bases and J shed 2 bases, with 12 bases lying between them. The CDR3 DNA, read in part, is TGCGCCAGCACGGTTACGGTGACCTACGAG. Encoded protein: CASTVTVTYE. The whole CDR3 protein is CASTVTVTYEQYF.

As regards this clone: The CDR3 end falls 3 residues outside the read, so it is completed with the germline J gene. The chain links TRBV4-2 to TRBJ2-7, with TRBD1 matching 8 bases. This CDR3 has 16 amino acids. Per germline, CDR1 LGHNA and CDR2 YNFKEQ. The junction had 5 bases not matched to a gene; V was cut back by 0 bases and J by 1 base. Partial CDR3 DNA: TGTGCCAGCAGCCAAGACAGGGGGCAGGGGTCCTACGAG. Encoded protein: CASSQDRGQGSYE. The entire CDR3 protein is CASSQDRGQGSYEQYF.

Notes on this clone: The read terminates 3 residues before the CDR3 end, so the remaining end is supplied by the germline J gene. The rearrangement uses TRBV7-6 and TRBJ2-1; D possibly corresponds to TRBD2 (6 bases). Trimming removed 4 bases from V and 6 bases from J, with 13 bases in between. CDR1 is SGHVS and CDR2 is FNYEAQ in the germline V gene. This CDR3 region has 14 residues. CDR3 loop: CASSWRGLRNEQFF. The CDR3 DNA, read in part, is TGTGCCAGCAGCTGGAGGGGTCTACGCAATGAG. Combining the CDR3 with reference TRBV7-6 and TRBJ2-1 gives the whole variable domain GAGVSQSPRYKVTKRGQDVALRCDPISGHVSLYWYRQALGQGPEFLTYFNYEAQQDKSGLPNDRFSAERPEGSISTLTIQRTEQRDSAMYRCASSWRGLRNEQFFGPGTRLTVL.

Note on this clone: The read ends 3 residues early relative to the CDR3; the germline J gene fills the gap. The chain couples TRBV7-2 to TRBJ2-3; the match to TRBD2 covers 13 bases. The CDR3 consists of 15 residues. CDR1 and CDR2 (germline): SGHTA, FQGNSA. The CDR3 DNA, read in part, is TGTGCCAGCAGCCCCTGGACTAGCGGGAGTGAGACG. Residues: CASSPWTSGSET. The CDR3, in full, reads CASSPWTSGSETQYF.

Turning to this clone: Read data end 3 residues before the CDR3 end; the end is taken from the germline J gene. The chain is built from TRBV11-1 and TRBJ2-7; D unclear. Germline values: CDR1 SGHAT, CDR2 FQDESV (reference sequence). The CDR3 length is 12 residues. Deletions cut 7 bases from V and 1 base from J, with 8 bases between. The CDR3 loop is CASKGRSYEQYF. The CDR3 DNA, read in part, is TGTGCCAGCAAGGGCCGTTCCTACGAG.

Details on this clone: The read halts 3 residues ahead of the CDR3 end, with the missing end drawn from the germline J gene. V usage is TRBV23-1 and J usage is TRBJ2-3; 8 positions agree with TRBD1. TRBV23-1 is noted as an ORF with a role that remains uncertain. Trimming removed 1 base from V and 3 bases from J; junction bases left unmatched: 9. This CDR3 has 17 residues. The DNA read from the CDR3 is TGCGCCAGCAGTCAATGGAGTAAGGACAGGGAAACAGATACG. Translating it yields CASSQWSKDRETDT. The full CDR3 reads CASSQWSKDRETDTQYF.

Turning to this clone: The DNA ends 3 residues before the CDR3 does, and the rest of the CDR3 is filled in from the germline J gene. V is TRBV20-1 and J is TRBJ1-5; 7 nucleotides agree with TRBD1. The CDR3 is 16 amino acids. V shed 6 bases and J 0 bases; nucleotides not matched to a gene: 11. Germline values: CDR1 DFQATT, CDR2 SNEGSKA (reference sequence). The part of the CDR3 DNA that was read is TGCAGTGCCACAGAGGGGGCCCCAAGTAGCAATCAGCCC. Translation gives CSATEGAPSSNQP. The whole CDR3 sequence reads CSATEGAPSSNQPQHF.

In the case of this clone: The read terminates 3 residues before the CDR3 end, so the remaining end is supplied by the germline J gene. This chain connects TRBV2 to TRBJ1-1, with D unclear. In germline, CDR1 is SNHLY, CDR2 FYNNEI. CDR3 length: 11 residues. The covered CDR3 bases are TGTGCCAGCAGCCGGGCGGGAGAA. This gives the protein CASSRAGE. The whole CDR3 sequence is CASSRAGEAFF.

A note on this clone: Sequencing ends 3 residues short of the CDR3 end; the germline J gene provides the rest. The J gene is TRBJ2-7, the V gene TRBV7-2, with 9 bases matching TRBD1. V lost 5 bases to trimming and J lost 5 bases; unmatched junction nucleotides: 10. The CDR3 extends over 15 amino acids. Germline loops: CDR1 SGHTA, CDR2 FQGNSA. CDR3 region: CASSAPGTGQHEQYF. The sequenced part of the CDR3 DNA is TGTGCCAGCAGCGCCCCCGGGACAGGGCAACACGAG.

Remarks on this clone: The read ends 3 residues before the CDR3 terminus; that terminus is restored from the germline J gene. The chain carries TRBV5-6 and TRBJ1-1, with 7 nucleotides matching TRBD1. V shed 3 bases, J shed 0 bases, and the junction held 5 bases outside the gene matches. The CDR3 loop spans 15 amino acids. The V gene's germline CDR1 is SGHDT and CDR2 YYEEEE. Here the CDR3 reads CASSSETGMNTEAFF. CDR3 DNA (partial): TGTGCCAGCAGCTCAGAGACAGGGATGAACACTGAA.

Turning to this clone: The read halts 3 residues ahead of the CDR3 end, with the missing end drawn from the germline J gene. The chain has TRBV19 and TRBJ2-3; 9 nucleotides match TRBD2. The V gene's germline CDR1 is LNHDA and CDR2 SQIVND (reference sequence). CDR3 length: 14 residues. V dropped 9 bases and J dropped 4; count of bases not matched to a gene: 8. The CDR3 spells CASQPGLAPDTQYF. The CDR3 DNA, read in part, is TGTGCCAGCCAACCGGGACTAGCACCAGATACG.

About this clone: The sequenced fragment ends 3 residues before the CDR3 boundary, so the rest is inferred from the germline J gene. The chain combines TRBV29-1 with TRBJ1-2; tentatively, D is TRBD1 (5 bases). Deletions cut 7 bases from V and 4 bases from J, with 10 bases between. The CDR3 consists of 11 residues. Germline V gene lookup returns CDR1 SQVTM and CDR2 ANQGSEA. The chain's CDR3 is CSGDSPYGYTF. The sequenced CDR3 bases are TGCAGCGGAGACAGTCCCTATGGC.